This is a list of T cell receptor beta chains from one sample in a study of cytomegalovirus exposure and HLA in healthy donors. Sequencing used immunoSEQ multiplex PCR; TCRdb keeps in-frame clones, though not all of them. This sample yields 200,000 to 250,000 clones, of which just over 75% are seen a single time; 0.6% to 0.7% belongs to the top ten. The specimen was PBMCs. Every receptor here comes from a man between 18 and 29 years old in good health and CMV-seronegative. Each CDR3 is given with its conserved first and last residue. The order of the fields is D gene, J gene, V gene, clone size, CDR3 DNA, CDR3 protein. A D gene is named only where the DNA matches it firmly. Where a row states a size, it is once, few, many or the class of an expanded clone; other rows omit it.

TRBD2,TRBJ2-5,TRBV19,.,TGTGCCACCTCGAAGGTGGGCGGGAGCGGAGAGACCCAGTACTTC,CATSKVGGSGETQYF
.,TRBJ1-1,TRBV15,.,TGTGCCACCAGCGGCGATGGGGGGGAGGTGAACACTGAAGCTTTCTTT,CATSGDGGEVNTEAFF
.,TRBJ1-1,TRBV12-5,.,TGTGCTAGTGGTACAGGGAACACTGAAGCTTTCTTT,CASGTGNTEAFF
TRBD1,TRBJ2-7,TRBV5-1,.,TGCGCCAGCAGCTGGGCCGGGACAGGGAGCTCCTACGAGCAGTACTTC,CASSWAGTGSSYEQYF
TRBD2,TRBJ2-1,TRBV18,.,TGTGCCAGCTCAGCTAGCGGGACCTACAATGAGCAGTTCTTC,CASSASGTYNEQFF
.,TRBJ1-2,TRBV4-2,.,TGTGCCAGCAGCCAAGAGCGGGGCACCCCGACATCTTGTTCCTTC,CASSQERGTPTSCSF
TRBD2,TRBJ2-3,TRBV27,.,TGTGCCAGCAGTTTAGCGGCGGGGGGTGGGCATACGCAGTATTTT,CASSLAAGGGHTQYF
TRBD1,TRBJ2-7,TRBV27,.,TGTGCCAGCAGTCTCCAGACAGGGGTTCCCTACGAGCAGTACTTC,CASSLQTGVPYEQYF
TRBD1,TRBJ2-7,TRBV6-5,.,TGTGCCAGCAGGCTCACCGGGACAGGGGGCTACGAGCAGTACTTC,CASRLTGTGGYEQYF
.,TRBJ1-6,TRBV2,.,TGTGCCAGCAGTGGAGGGCAGGGGTATTCACCCCTCCACTTT,CASSGGQGYSPLHF
.,TRBJ2-3,TRBV6-5,.,TGTGCCAGCAGCGTCCAGCGAGTCCGCACAGATACGCAGTATTTT,CASSVQRVRTDTQYF
TRBD2,TRBJ2-5,TRBV9,.,TGTGCCAGCAGCGTCAGCGGGGGGTACCGCGAGACCCAGTACTTC,CASSVSGGYRETQYF
.,TRBJ2-7,TRBV27,.,TGTGCCAGCAGTTTAAGGGGCACCTACGAGCAGTACTTC,CASSLRGTYEQYF
TRBD1,TRBJ2-5,TRBV30,.,TGTGCCTGGAGTGTAGCGACAGGGGGCGCAGGAACCCAGTACTTC,CAWSVATGGAGTQYF
.,TRBJ1-5,TRBV30,once,TGTGCCTCACAGGGCGCCAATCAGCCCCAGCATTTT,CASQGANQPQHF
TRBD1,TRBJ1-4,TRBV9,.,TGTGCCAGCAGCTTGTGGACAGGGGAGGCTAATGAAAAACTGTTTTTT,CASSLWTGEANEKLFF
TRBD2,TRBJ2-7,TRBV2,once,TGTGCCACCGGACTAGCGCATACCTACGAGCAGTACTTC,CATGLAHTYEQYF
.,TRBJ2-5,TRBV30,.,TGTGCCTGGAGTGTAGGACTTAGTAACCAAGAGACCCAGTACTTC,CAWSVGLSNQETQYF
.,TRBJ2-1,TRBV4-1,.,TGCGCCAGCAGTCCTAGCGTAATCTCCTACAATGAGCAGTTCTTC,CASSPSVISYNEQFF
.,TRBJ1-5,TRBV28,few,TGTGCCAGCAGTTTACGGGACAAAAATCAGCCCCAGCATTTT,CASSLRDKNQPQHF
.,TRBJ1-2,TRBV19,.,TGTGCCAGTAGTATAGGAACGGGGAACTATGGCTACACCTTC,CASSIGTGNYGYTF
.,TRBJ2-3,TRBV4-1,.,TGCGCCAGCAGCCGGTCTCCCATCCAGGGGGGCGCAGATACGCAGTATTTT,CASSRSPIQGGADTQYF
TRBD2,TRBJ2-7,TRBV7-2,.,TGTGCCAGCAGCTTAACTAGCGGCCTCTACGAGCAGTACTTC,CASSLTSGLYEQYF
.,TRBJ2-3,TRBV6-1,.,TGTGCCAGCAGTGGGCGGGGGCGGACGCAGTATTTT,CASSGRGRTQYF
.,TRBJ2-3,TRBV5-6,.,TGTGCCAGCAGCAGGGAGGACCCCTTTCGGGCAGATACGCAGTATTTT,CASSREDPFRADTQYF
.,TRBJ2-7,TRBV2,few,TGTGCCAGCATAGTTCGCCCCTACGAGCAGTACTTC,CASIVRPYEQYF
TRBD2,TRBJ2-7,TRBV5-1,.,TGCGCCAGCAGCCCGGCAGGGCTAGCGGGAGGGTCCTACGAGCAGTACTTC,CASSPAGLAGGSYEQYF
.,TRBJ2-3,TRBV7-9,.,TGTGCCAGCAGCCCGGTGGATACGCAGTATTTT,CASSPVDTQYF
TRBD2,TRBJ2-1,TRBV7-9,.,TGTGCCAGCAGCCCGAGAAGCGGGATAGCCTACAATGAGCAGTTCTTC,CASSPRSGIAYNEQFF
TRBD2,TRBJ2-7,TRBV4-1,once,TGCGCCAGCAGCCAAGTTCTAGCGGGATCCTACGAGCAGTACTTC,CASSQVLAGSYEQYF
TRBD1,TRBJ1-1,TRBV7-2,.,TGTGCCAGCAGCTTAGAGGGACAGCTGAACACTGAAGCTTTCTTT,CASSLEGQLNTEAFF
.,TRBJ2-7,TRBV5-8,.,TGTGCCAGCAGCTTGGAAGGGACACTCTCCTACGAGCAGTACTTC,CASSLEGTLSYEQYF
.,TRBJ2-7,TRBV7-2,.,TGTGCCAGCAAAGGAGGGCTAACCCCCTACGAGCAGTACTTC,CASKGGLTPYEQYF
.,TRBJ1-1,TRBV30,.,TGTGCCTGGAGTCCTGGGGGGGGGCCGTTGACTGAAGCTTTCTTT,CAWSPGGGPLTEAFF
.,TRBJ1-5,TRBV6-5,.,TGTGCCAGCAGTTACTCGAGGGTAAATCAGCCCCAGCATTTT,CASSYSRVNQPQHF
.,TRBJ2-5,TRBV7-9,once,TGTTCCAGCAGCCCCCCCTTTCGTGAGCCGGAGACCCAGTACTTC,CSSSPPFREPETQYF